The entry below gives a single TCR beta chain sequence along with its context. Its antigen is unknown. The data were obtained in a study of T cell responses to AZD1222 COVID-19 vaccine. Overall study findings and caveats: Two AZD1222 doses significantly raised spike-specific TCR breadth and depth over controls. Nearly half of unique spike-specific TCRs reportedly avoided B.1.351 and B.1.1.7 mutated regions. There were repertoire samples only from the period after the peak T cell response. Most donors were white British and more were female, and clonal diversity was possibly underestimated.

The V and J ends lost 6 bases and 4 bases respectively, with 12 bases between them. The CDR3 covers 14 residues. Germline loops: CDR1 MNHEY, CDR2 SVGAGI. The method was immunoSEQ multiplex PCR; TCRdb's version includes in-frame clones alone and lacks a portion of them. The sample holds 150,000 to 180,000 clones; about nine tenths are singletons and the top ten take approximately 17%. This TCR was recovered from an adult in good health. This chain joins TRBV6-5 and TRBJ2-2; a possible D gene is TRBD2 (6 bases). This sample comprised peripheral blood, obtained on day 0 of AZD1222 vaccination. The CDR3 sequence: CASRPTGGTGELFF. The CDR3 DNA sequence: TGTGCCAGCAGACCAACCGGGGGCACCGGGGAGCTGTTTTTT.